The 29 T cell receptor beta chains below were found in one sample sequenced in a study of metastatic and nonmetastatic thyroid tumors. Nobody among the patients had been given any treatment before thyroid surgery. Through MiXCR, TCRdb re-clonotyped the PCR reads. The sample contains about 30,000 clones, about 22% of which appear only once. The specimen sequenced was blood. All receptors come from a female donor with papillary thyroid cancer or a benign thyroid nodule (not recorded which). Some clones in this sample may be carry-over from other donors' samples.

This clone was detected many times. With a much larger clone just one base away, this may be a read error. Other DNA sequences in the same sample also yield this CDR3. V is TRBV7-3 and J is TRBJ1-1; D not certain. Germline-derived CDR1 and CDR2 are SGHTA and FQGTGA. Trimming shortened V by 5 bases and J by 1 base, and 14 bases separated the two germline ends. This CDR3 is 15 amino acids long. The CDR3 here is CASSLVLQPNTEAFF. As DNA, the CDR3 is TGTGCCAGCAGCCTAGTCCTACAGCCGAACACTGAAGCTTTCTTT.

This clone was counted many times. The rearrangement uses TRBV5-1 and TRBJ1-4, with 7 bases fitting TRBD1. After removal of 6 bases from V and 4 bases from J, the junction contained 3 bases not matched to a gene. Germline V gene data show CDR1 as SGHRS and CDR2 as YFSETQ. The CDR3 covers 13 residues. The CDR3 nucleotides read TGCGCCAGCAACGGACAGGATAATGAAAAACTGTTTTTT. It specifies CASNGQDNEKLFF.

The rearrangement links TRBV20-1 to TRBJ1-1; D remains ambiguous. V lost 2 bases, J lost 6 bases, and 7 bases lay in between. Germline V gene sequence: CDR1 DFQATT, CDR2 SNEGSKA (reference sequence). The CDR3 has 11 residues. The CDR3 sequence: CSARKTAEAFF. The CDR3 nucleotides read TGCAGTGCTAGAAAGACGGCTGAAGCTTTCTTT.

Details on this clone: Relative to the germline gene, one junction end is altered; a read error may explain this. The chain combines TRBV18 with TRBJ2-2; maybe TRBD2 (5 bases). In germline, CDR1 is KGHSH, CDR2 LQKENI. The CDR3 is 13 amino acids. CDR3 loop: CASSVFDTGELIF. DNA of the CDR3: TGTGCCAGCTCAGTGTTTGACACCGGGGAGCTGATTTTT.

The table lists this clone with many counts. The chain has TRBV7-9 and TRBJ2-2, with unresolved D. The germline gives CDR1 SEHNR, CDR2 FQNEAQ (reference sequence). This CDR3 contains 13 residues. V lost 0 bases and J 3 bases, leaving 2 bases between the germline ends. The CDR3 region has the DNA TGTGCCAGCAGCTTAGCGGACACCGGGGAGCTGTTTTTT. Its translation: CASSLADTGELFF.

This clone is medium-sized in the sample. The chain carries TRBV28 and TRBJ2-7; D is possibly TRBD1 (7 bases). V was clipped by 4 bases and J by 3 bases, with 28 bases between them. The germline gives CDR1 MDHEN, CDR2 SYDVKM. The CDR3 extends over 19 amino acids. The CDR3 protein is CASSSPAISGGLFNYEQYF. CDR3 bases: TGTGCCAGCAGTTCCCCGGCGATATCAGGGGGGCTTTTCAACTACGAGCAGTACTTC.

This clone was detected many times. The gene calls are TRBV15 and TRBJ1-2; 8 bases line up with TRBD1. Germline loops: CDR1 LNHNV, CDR2 YYDKDF (reference sequence). The junction had 16 bases not matched to a gene; V was cut back by 3 bases and J by 7 bases. The CDR3 is made up of 17 amino acids. CDR3 sequence: CATSSSTGDQYLRGYTF. For the CDR3, the DNA is TGTGCCACCAGCAGCTCGACAGGGGACCAATACCTACGTGGCTACACCTTC.

This clone was picked up many times. The chain joins TRBV7-9 to TRBJ2-1; 13 nucleotides agree with TRBD2. V gave up 8 bases and J gave up 8 bases; unmatched junction bases: 9. Germline CDR1 reads SEHNR; CDR2 reads FQNEAQ (reference sequence). There are 15 residues in the CDR3. The CDR3 region has the DNA TGTGCCAGCGGATCAGGGACTAGCGGGATAGATGAGCAGTTCTTC. Translating it yields CASGSGTSGIDEQFF.

This clone was seen at least ten times. The V gene is TRBV11-2, the J gene TRBJ2-1, with TRBD2 identical over 9 bases. Germline V gives CDR1 SGHAT, CDR2 FQNNGV. With 5 bases clipped from V and 0 bases from J, the junction kept 5 bases outside the gene matches. The CDR3 has 16 amino acids. The CDR3: CASSARREGSYNEQFF. The CDR3 DNA reads as TGTGCCAGCAGCGCTAGGCGGGAGGGCTCCTACAATGAGCAGTTCTTC.

This clone was observed a few times. The gene calls are TRBV28 and TRBJ2-7, with D perhaps TRBD2 (6 bases). In germline, CDR1 is MDHEN, CDR2 SYDVKM. Trimming pared 6 bases from V and 3 bases from J, leaving 12 bases between. The CDR3 has 13 amino acids. Here the CDR3 DNA reads TGTGCCAGCAGGCCCGCGGGATTCTACGAGCAGTACTTC. It specifies CASRPAGFYEQYF.

This clone was counted ten times or more. V and J are TRBV28 and TRBJ2-5, with D possibly TRBD2 on 6 matching bases. The CDR3 spans 14 residues. Germline values: CDR1 MDHEN, CDR2 SYDVKM. Trimming pared 3 bases from V and 2 bases from J, leaving 10 bases between. The CDR3 DNA is TGTGCCAGCAGTTTGTGGGGGAGGCAAGAGACCCAGTACTTC. Its translation is CASSLWGRQETQYF.

This clone was seen at least ten times. The rearrangement uses TRBV5-1 and TRBJ2-5; D is possibly TRBD1 (6 bases). V shed 1 base and J shed 3 bases, with 10 bases lying between them. The CDR3 is 14 residues long. Germline CDR1 is SGHRS and CDR2 is YFSETQ. CDR3 loop: CASSLWGPEETQYF. CDR3 in DNA: TGCGCCAGCAGCTTGTGGGGGCCCGAAGAGACCCAGTACTTC.

This clone showed up many times. This chain joins TRBV7-8 and TRBJ2-2, with unresolved D. Trimming left V 5 bases short and J 5 bases short, with 12 bases between. In germline, CDR1 is SGHVS, CDR2 FQNEAQ. This CDR3 has 14 amino acids. The CDR3 DNA reads as TGTGCCAGCAGCCCCCTTGGTTGGACCGGGGAGCTGTTTTTT. This encodes CASSPLGWTGELFF.

Details on this clone: No conserved phenylalanine or tryptophan ends this CDR3, so it is likely a read error. Because the CDR3's place on the DNA is in doubt, the DNA is left out and the CDR3 is given as listed by TCRdb. The gene calls are TRBV6-1 and TRBJ1-2; TRBD1, as called in the table, went unchecked against the DNA. Per the germline V gene, CDR1 is MNHNS and CDR2 is SASEGT. The CDR3 adds up to 13 amino acids, both ends counted. The CDR3 is CASSRQGSYGYSY.

This clone was picked up many times. V gene TRBV28 combines with J gene TRBJ2-7; D gene unclear. The germline V and J ends were trimmed by 2 bases and 6 bases, with 14 bases remaining between them. Germline CDR1 and CDR2: MDHEN and SYDVKM. This CDR3 spans 14 amino acids. CDR3 nucleotides: TGTGCCAGCAGTTTAACGCAGGCGAGACGCGAGCAGTACTTC. Amino acids: CASSLTQARREQYF.

This clone was counted ten times or more. The chain uses TRBV20-1 and TRBJ2-1, with D perhaps TRBD1 (6 bases). Germline V gene data show CDR1 as DFQATT and CDR2 as SNEGSKA (reference sequence). The CDR3 covers 13 residues. With 6 bases removed from V and 7 bases from J, the gap between germline ends came to 16 bases. CDR3 loop: CSAEPPGVNEQFF. The CDR3 DNA reads as TGCAGTGCAGAGCCCCCAGGGGTTAATGAGCAGTTCTTC.

This clone was seen repeatedly, ten times or more. DNA for the CDR3: TGTGCCAGCTCCCCCAATCCGGACCTATCGAACACCGGGGAGCTGTTTTTT. The encoded protein is CASSPNPDLSNTGELFF. The chain couples TRBV6-4 to TRBJ2-2, with D unclear. Germline V gene sequence: CDR1 MRHNA, CDR2 SNTAGT. This CDR3 has 17 residues. V dropped 8 bases and J dropped 0 bases, with 19 bases sitting between them.

This clone was observed at least ten times. The chain carries TRBV12-3 or TRBV12-4 and TRBJ2-4; TRBD2 matches 15 bases. V shed 6 bases and J 3 bases; nucleotides not matched to a gene: 9. This CDR3 contains 18 residues. CDR3 protein: CASRIGLAGGYDKNIQYF. In nucleotides, the CDR3 is TGTGCCAGCAGAATCGGACTAGCGGGAGGGTATGACAAAAACATTCAGTACTTC.

This clone was recorded many times. The rearrangement uses TRBV19 and TRBJ2-4; D assignment may be TRBD1 or TRBD2 (5 bases each). V lost 5 bases and J lost 2, with 10 bases in between. In germline, CDR1 is LNHDA, CDR2 SQIVND (reference sequence). The CDR3 covers 14 residues. The DNA for the CDR3 is TGTGCCAGTAGTCGGGACGGTTCCAAAAACATTCAGTACTTC. It yields the protein CASSRDGSKNIQYF.

The chain couples TRBV4-1 to TRBJ2-7; D gene uncertain. Germline-derived CDR1 and CDR2 are MGHRA and YSYEKL. V was trimmed by 0 bases and J by 6 bases, leaving 6 bases between them. The CDR3 sequence is 12 residues long. In DNA form, the CDR3 reads TGCGCCAGCAGCCAAGATTTCGGCGAGCAGTACTTC. It codes for CASSQDFGEQYF.

At least ten counts were recorded for this clone. The J gene is TRBJ2-3, the V gene TRBV5-4; D ambiguous. Germline V gene data show CDR1 as SGHNT and CDR2 as YYREEE (reference sequence). V was trimmed by 0 bases and J by 6 bases, leaving 17 bases between them. The CDR3 has 16 residues. The CDR3 here is CASSLVPGAQADTQYF. The CDR3 region has the DNA TGTGCCAGCAGCTTGGTACCCGGTGCGCAGGCCGATACGCAGTATTTT.

This clone ranks as medium-sized (0.01 to 0.1%). The V and J genes are TRBV28 and TRBJ2-7; the D is unclear. This CDR3 is built from 11 residues. Germline V gene lookup returns CDR1 MDHEN and CDR2 SYDVKM. V lost 8 bases to trimming and J lost 3 bases, with 8 bases between them. Here the CDR3 reads CASGMGYEQYF. The CDR3, as DNA: TGTGCCAGCGGGATGGGCTACGAGCAGTACTTC.

This clone was recorded at least ten times. The chain is built from TRBV4-1 and TRBJ2-4; 9 nucleotides agree with TRBD1. The germline V gene encodes CDR1 MGHRA and CDR2 YSYEKL. The V gene end was trimmed by 1 base and the J gene end by 7 bases; junction bases not matched to a gene: 8. CDR3 size: 16 residues. CDR3 region: CASSQGRTGGRNIQYF. In DNA form, the CDR3 reads TGCGCCAGCAGCCAAGGCCGTACAGGGGGCAGGAACATTCAGTACTTC.

This clone was seen repeatedly, ten times or more. The chain's CDR3 is CATTAPGGLETQYF. For the CDR3, the DNA is TGTGCCACCACAGCCCCAGGGGGCCTTGAGACCCAGTACTTC. This chain joins TRBV6-1 and TRBJ2-5; 8 nucleotides line up with TRBD1. Germline lookup yields CDR1 MNHNS and CDR2 SASEGT. The CDR3 runs 14 residues. The ends lost 10 bases at V and 5 bases at J; junction bases unmatched: 12.

This clone was seen a handful of times. J is TRBJ1-2 and V is TRBV12-3 or TRBV12-4; perhaps TRBD1 as D (5 bases). V was clipped by 3 bases and J by 6 bases, with 17 bases between them. There are 15 residues in the CDR3. In DNA, the CDR3 is TGTGCCAGCAGTTTTGGGGCCAGGGTGCAAAATGGCTACACCTTC. Protein: CASSFGARVQNGYTF.

The J gene is TRBJ1-5, the V gene TRBV5-5; D possibly corresponds to TRBD1 (6 bases). The germline V gene encodes CDR1 SGHKS and CDR2 YYEKEE (reference sequence). The CDR3 spans 15 residues. Trimming removed 0 bases at V and 1 base at J, with 8 bases between. The CDR3 bases are TGTGCCAGCAGCTTGGTTAGGGGGAGCAATCAGCCCCAGCATTTT. It codes for CASSLVRGSNQPQHF.

At least ten counts were recorded for this clone. The chain carries TRBV7-3 and TRBJ2-2; weak D call: TRBD1 (5 bases). The germline CDR1 and CDR2 sequences are SGHTA and FQGTGA. V lost 5 bases, J lost 2 bases, and 12 bases lay in between. CDR3 length: 15 amino acids. The CDR3 loop reads CASSRKGVNTGELFF. DNA of the CDR3: TGTGCCAGCAGCCGAAAAGGGGTTAACACCGGGGAGCTGTTTTTT.

This clone was seen many times. Additional DNA sequences in this sample encode the identical CDR3. J is TRBJ2-1 and V is TRBV25-1; TRBD2 agrees at 9 bases. There are 15 residues in the CDR3. V trimming: 8 bases; J trimming: 2 bases; junction bases outside the gene matches: 7. Germline CDR1 and CDR2: MGHDK and SYGVNS. CDR3 bases: TGTGCCAGCGGGGAGGCGGGAGGGCCCTACAATGAGCAGTTCTTC. Amino acids: CASGEAGGPYNEQFF.

A few counts support this clone. The junction and the germline gene differ at one end; a read error may be behind it. This rearrangement joins TRBV12-3 or TRBV12-4 to TRBJ1-6; D unclear. This CDR3 has 13 residues. CDR3 protein: CASSRIGSSPLHF. The CDR3 DNA sequence: TGTGCCAGCAGCCGGATAGGGAGTTCACCCCTACACTTT.